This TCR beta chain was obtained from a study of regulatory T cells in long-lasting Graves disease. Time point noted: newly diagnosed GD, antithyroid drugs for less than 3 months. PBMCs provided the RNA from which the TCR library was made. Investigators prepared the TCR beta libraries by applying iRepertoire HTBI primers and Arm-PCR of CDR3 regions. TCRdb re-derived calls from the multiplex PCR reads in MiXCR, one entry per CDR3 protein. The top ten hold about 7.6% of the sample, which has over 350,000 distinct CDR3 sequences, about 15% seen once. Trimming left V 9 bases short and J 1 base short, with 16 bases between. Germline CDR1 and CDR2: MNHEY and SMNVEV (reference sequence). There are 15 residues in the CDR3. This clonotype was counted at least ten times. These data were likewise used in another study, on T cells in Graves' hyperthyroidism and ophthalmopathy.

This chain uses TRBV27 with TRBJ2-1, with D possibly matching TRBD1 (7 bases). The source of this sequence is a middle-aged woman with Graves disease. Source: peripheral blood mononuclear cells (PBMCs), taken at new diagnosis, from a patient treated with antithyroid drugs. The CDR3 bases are TGTGCCAGTGGAGGAGGGGGCTATTCCTACAATGAGCAGTTCTTC. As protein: CASGGGGYSYNEQFF.